This T cell receptor beta chain is from a study of cytomegalovirus exposure and HLA in healthy donors. Background on the study: Inside one of the first data releases sat tens of millions of unique TCRs taken from HLA-typed donors.

The study's findings and limits: A later analysis by the authors found several of the most significant clusters apparently linked to common viral pathogens. Analyses of presence/absence relied on an assumption of roughly uniform sequencing depth across donors.

The PCR ran on 60 Vbeta and 13 Jbeta primers. TCRdb keeps only in-frame clones here, not all; method: immunoSEQ multiplex PCR. Of around 76,000 clones listed, around 70% are singletons. A remark on this clone: As yet, its antigen is unknown.

The ends lost 3 bases at V and 1 base at J; junction bases unmatched: 3. The CDR3 runs to 15 residues. Germline V gene sequence: CDR1 KGHSH, CDR2 LQKENI. The sequenced sample was PBMCs. The chain has TRBV18 and TRBJ1-5; 7 positions agree with TRBD1. The source is a woman in her forties in good health and CMV-seropositive. The CDR3, as DNA: TGTGCCAGCTCACCCGACAGGGTCAGCAATCAGCCCCAGCATTTT. Translated: CASSPDRVSNQPQHF.